A single sample gave rise to the 19 T cell receptor beta chains below, sequenced in a study of control samples from healthy donors and cancer patients. Measured with immunoSEQ multiplex PCR; TCRdb has only the in-frame clones, and not every one. Of over 200,000 clones in the sample, almost 85% are singletons; the top ten hold about 14%. Material for sequencing was PBMCs. Receptors originate from a woman in her sixties with lung cancer.

Only one count was recorded for this clone. The chain recombines TRBV2 with TRBJ1-3; a weak D match, TRBD1 (6 bases). Germline-derived CDR1 and CDR2 are SNHLY and FYNNEI. The length of the CDR3 is 16 residues. V dropped 5 bases and J dropped 3 bases, with 17 bases sitting between them. The DNA for the CDR3 is TGTGCCAGCAGTCTCCGGAGGCAGGGGAGTGGAAACACCATATATTTT. Translated: CASSLRRQGSGNTIYF.

This clone was counted between two and nine times. V gene TRBV5-4 combines with J gene TRBJ2-1; 7 nucleotides line up with TRBD1. CDR1 and CDR2 (germline): SGHNT, YYREEE (reference sequence). V lost 7 bases, J lost 8 bases, and 6 bases stayed unmatched. The CDR3 runs to 12 residues. The DNA of the CDR3 is TGTGCCAGCGGCAAGGGGGCATATGAGCAGTTCTTC. Amino acid sequence: CASGKGAYEQFF. The entire variable domain, with the rest obtained from reference TRBV5-4 and TRBJ2-1, is as follows: ETGVTQSPTHLIKTRGQQVTLRCSSQSGHNTVSWYQQALGQGPQFIFQYYREEENGRGNFPPRFSGLQFPNYSSELNVNALELDDSALYLCASGKGAYEQFFGPGTRLTVL.

This clone was detected only a few times. The genes are TRBV28 and TRBJ1-1; D is uncertain. Germline CDR1 is MDHEN and CDR2 is SYDVKM. V lost 3 bases, J lost 5 bases, and 10 bases lay in between. CDR3 length equals 13 residues. CDR3 sequence: CASSFYVVTEAFF. CDR3 nucleotides: TGTGCCAGCAGTTTCTATGTCGTTACTGAAGCTTTCTTT.

In this sample, this clone turned up a few times. The identical CDR3 is also encoded by other nucleotide sequences in the sample. The J gene is TRBJ1-6, the V gene TRBV3-1 (or the pseudogene TRBV3-2); D possibly corresponds to TRBD1 (6 bases). The CDR3 length is 14 residues. From germline, CDR1 is LGHDT and CDR2 YNNKEL (reference sequence). V lost 4 bases to trimming and J lost 7 bases, with 11 bases between them. CDR3 bases: TGTGCCAGCAGCCTACAGGGAGGGAATTCACCCCTCCACTTT. Encoded protein: CASSLQGGNSPLHF.

The V gene is TRBV7-2, the J gene TRBJ1-1; 8 nucleotides match TRBD1. The CDR3 has 14 residues. Germline assignment: CDR1 SGHTA and CDR2 FQGNSA. With V trimmed by 3 bases and J by 2 bases, 2 bases remained unmatched. CDR3 in amino acids: CASSLDRDNTEAFF. The DNA for the CDR3 is TGTGCCAGCAGCTTGGACAGGGACAACACTGAAGCTTTCTTT.

In this sample, this clone turned up a few times. The chain has TRBV20-1 and TRBJ1-2; no firm D call. The CDR3 runs 11 residues. Germline loops: CDR1 DFQATT, CDR2 SNEGSKA (reference sequence). V was pared by 3 bases and J by 4 bases, with 6 bases between. This CDR3 reads CSASNAYGYTF. The DNA of the CDR3 is TGCAGTGCTAGTAACGCCTATGGCTACACCTTC.

The rearrangement joins TRBV7-9 to TRBJ2-7; D not resolved. This CDR3 has 11 residues. Deletions cut 5 bases from V and 7 bases from J, with 9 bases between. Germline V lookup: CDR1 SEHNR, CDR2 FQNEAQ (reference sequence). Written as DNA, the CDR3 is TGTGCCAGCAGCGATGTGGGGGAGCAGTACTTC. It codes for CASSDVGEQYF.

The chain is built from TRBV18 and TRBJ2-3; D possibly matches TRBD1 or TRBD2 (5 bases each). The CDR3 is 16 amino acids. The germline gives CDR1 KGHSH, CDR2 LQKENI. Trimming pared 3 bases from V and 6 bases from J, leaving 19 bases between. The CDR3 region has the DNA TGTGCCAGCTCACCGCAGGGAGCCAACCCTTTCGATACGCAGTATTTT. Its protein product is CASSPQGANPFDTQYF.

The gene calls are TRBV9 and TRBJ2-5; D might be TRBD1 (5 bases). The CDR3 covers 14 residues. V was pared by 3 bases and J by 5 bases, with 14 bases between. CDR1 SGDLS and CDR2 YYNGEE come from the germline V gene. The CDR3 DNA reads TGTGCCAGCAGCGCCACACAGGTGGGGGAGACCCAGTACTTC. As protein: CASSATQVGETQYF.

V is TRBV3-1 (or the pseudogene TRBV3-2) and J is TRBJ2-3; D may be TRBD2 (5 bases). The CDR3 runs to 13 residues. V was clipped by 1 base and J by 8 bases, with 10 bases between them. CDR1 is LGHDT, CDR2 YNNKEL, per germline (reference sequence). The CDR3 nucleotides read TGTGCCAGCAGCCAAGGTCTAGGAGGTACGCAGTATTTT. Amino acid sequence: CASSQGLGGTQYF.

The gene calls are TRBV2 and TRBJ2-5; D gene uncertain. The CDR3 extends over 14 amino acids. V was trimmed by 4 bases and J by 1 base, leaving 10 bases between them. The germline CDR1 and CDR2 sequences are SNHLY and FYNNEI. The CDR3 is CASSAKRTQETQYF. The DNA for the CDR3 is TGTGCCAGCAGTGCTAAAAGGACCCAAGAGACCCAGTACTTC.

The chain recombines TRBV19 with TRBJ2-2; tentatively, D is TRBD1 (6 bases). This CDR3 region has 13 residues. Trimming shortened V by 9 bases and J by 1 base, and 9 bases separated the two germline ends. The germline gives CDR1 LNHDA, CDR2 SQIVND (reference sequence). CDR3 sequence reads: CASTDRNTGELFF. As DNA, the CDR3 is TGTGCCAGCACGGACAGGAACACCGGGGAGCTGTTTTTT.

V is TRBV5-4 and J is TRBJ2-7; TRBD2 matches at 10 bases. Germline assignment: CDR1 SGHNT and CDR2 YYREEE (reference sequence). V was clipped by 0 bases and J by 5 bases; unmatched bases: 2. The CDR3 spans 14 residues. CDR3 sequence reads: CASSLVGLANEQYF. The CDR3 DNA sequence: TGTGCCAGCAGCTTGGTGGGACTAGCGAACGAGCAGTACTTC. Full variable domain (outside the CDR3, taken from reference TRBV5-4 and TRBJ2-7): ETGVTQSPTHLIKTRGQQVTLRCSSQSGHNTVSWYQQALGQGPQFIFQYYREEENGRGNFPPRFSGLQFPNYSSELNVNALELDDSALYLCASSLVGLANEQYFGPGTRLTVT.

As for this clone: This clone may be a read error of a much larger clone one base away. This chain links TRBV5-1 with TRBJ1-2; TRBD1 agrees at 8 bases. The germline V gene has CDR1 SGHRS and CDR2 YFSETQ. With V trimmed by 3 bases and J by 3 bases, 1 base remained unmatched. The CDR3 spans 13 residues. The CDR3 nucleotides are TGCGCCAGCAGCTCACAGGGGGACTATGGCTACACCTTC. Translation gives CASSSQGDYGYTF.

The rearrangement uses TRBV2 and TRBJ2-5, with 7 bases identical to TRBD2. The junction had 9 bases not matched to a gene; V was cut back by 8 bases and J by 3 bases. Germline V gives CDR1 SNHLY, CDR2 FYNNEI. This CDR3 has 14 amino acids. CDR3 nucleotides: TGTGCCAGCCGTGGAGAGGGGAGGGAAGAGACCCAGTACTTC. Protein: CASRGEGREETQYF. The complete variable domain, with remaining parts taken from reference TRBV2 and TRBJ2-5, reads EPEVTQTPSHQVTQMGQEVILRCVPISNHLYFYWYRQILGQKVEFLVSFYNNEISEKSEIFDDQFSVERPDGSNFTLKIRSTKLEDSAMYFCASRGEGREETQYFGPGTRLLVL.

Notes on this clone: Germline and junction disagree at one end, which may indicate a read error. The chain has TRBV5-4 and TRBJ2-5; possibly TRBD1 or TRBD2 for D (6 bases each). Germline V gene lookup returns CDR1 SGHNT and CDR2 YYREEE (reference sequence). The CDR3 runs to 13 residues. CDR3 coding DNA: TGTGCCAGCAGCTTGCCTGGGGGGCAGGGATCGAACTTC. It encodes CASSLPGGQGSNF.

This clone was recorded a few times. The chain carries TRBV19 and TRBJ2-1; D might be TRBD2 (6 bases). The ends were cut back, 6 bases at V and 4 bases at J, with 19 bases in the middle. The V gene's germline CDR1 is LNHDA and CDR2 SQIVND (reference sequence). This CDR3 region has 16 residues. The CDR3 nucleotides read TGTGCCAGTAGGAATTTACAGGAGGGAGGATACAATGAGCAGTTCTTC. This codes for CASRNLQEGGYNEQFF.

V is TRBV6-5 and J is TRBJ1-6; D not resolved. Trimming left V 8 bases short and J 7 bases short, with 12 bases between. The CDR3 contains 13 residues. CDR1 is MNHEY and CDR2 is SVGAGI in the germline V gene. Written as DNA, the CDR3 is TGTGCCAGCGGCCAGGTCTTGAATTCACCCCTCCACTTT. This codes for CASGQVLNSPLHF.

V usage is TRBV3-1 (or the pseudogene TRBV3-2) and J usage is TRBJ1-2, with a possible D match to TRBD1 (6 bases). V was pared by 3 bases and J by 1 base, with 12 bases between. Germline loops: CDR1 LGHDT, CDR2 YNNKEL (reference sequence). This CDR3 region has 15 residues. The CDR3 reads CASSQGAVGNYGYTF. DNA for the CDR3: TGTGCCAGCAGCCAGGGGGCTGTGGGTAACTATGGCTACACCTTC.